This TCR beta chain was identified during a study of OX40 agonist ivuxolimab in advanced cancers. Across the whole study: Hepatocellular carcinoma, melanoma, renal cell or head and neck cancer affected the dose-escalation patients.

Sequencing was performed with immunoSEQ multiplex PCR; in TCRdb, only in-frame clones are kept and a portion is missing. This repertoire shows 70,000 or so clones, around 87% found once; its top ten account for approximately 8.4%. Note on this clone: Its specificity is not known.

Overall study findings and caveats: Fewer expanded clones were found on average in CD4+ than in CD8+ T cells.

Trimming at V came to 2 bases and at J to 4 bases, leaving 10 bases not matched to a gene. Germline V lookup: CDR1 KGHSH, CDR2 LQKENI. The CDR3 is 16 residues long. Sequencing was performed on CD4+ or CD8+ T cells sorted from blood, taken in a trial of the OX40 agonist ivuxolimab. V gene TRBV18 combines with J gene TRBJ1-1, with 7 positions matching TRBD1. The source of this sequence is an adult with an advanced solid tumor such as melanoma, head and neck, liver or kidney cancer. The CDR3 loop reads CASSPSGQGVGTEAFF. The CDR3 nucleotides read TGTGCCAGCTCACCAAGTGGGCAGGGGGTCGGCACTGAAGCTTTCTTT.